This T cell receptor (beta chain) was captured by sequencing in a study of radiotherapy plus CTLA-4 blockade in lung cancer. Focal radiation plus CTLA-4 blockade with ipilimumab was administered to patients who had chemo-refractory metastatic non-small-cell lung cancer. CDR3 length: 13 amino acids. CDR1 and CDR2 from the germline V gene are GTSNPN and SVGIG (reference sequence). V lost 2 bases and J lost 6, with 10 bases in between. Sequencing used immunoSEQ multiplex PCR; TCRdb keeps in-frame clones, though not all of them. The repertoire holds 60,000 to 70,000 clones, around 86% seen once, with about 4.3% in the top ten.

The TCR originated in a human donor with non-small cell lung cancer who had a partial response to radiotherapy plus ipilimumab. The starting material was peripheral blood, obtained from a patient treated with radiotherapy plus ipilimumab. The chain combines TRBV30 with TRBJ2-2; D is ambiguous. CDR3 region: CAWSSSFSGELFF. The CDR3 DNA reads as TGTGCCTGGAGTTCCTCCTTCTCCGGGGAGCTGTTTTTT.